The present T cell receptor (beta chain) was sequenced within a study of T and B cells in COVID-19 patients. Overall study findings and caveats: Blood from mildly ill patients while symptomatic, and early samples from severe cases, were scarce. Patients with COVID-19 reportedly showed strongly skewed T cell receptor beta variable and joining gene usage.

Multiplex PCR with BIOMED2 TRB-A/B primer pools amplified TRB rearrangements. MiXCR, applied by TCRdb to the multiplex PCR reads, yields one record per CDR3 protein. Of 5,500 to 7,000 distinct CDR3 sequences listed, 25% to 30% are singletons. From blood, roughly 220-550 ng of genomic DNA served as TRB template. In regard to this clonotype: Its antigen is still unknown.

V was clipped by 3 bases and J by 4 bases; unmatched bases: 2. This CDR3 has 13 amino acids. Germline loops: CDR1 KGHSH, CDR2 LQKENI. Sequencing was done on a sample of blood. The chain carries TRBV18 and TRBJ1-2; 7 nucleotides match TRBD1. The origin of this receptor is a human donor with active COVID-19. The donor label of this sample is uncertain. CDR3 residues: CASSPDRVYGYTF. The CDR3 DNA is TGTGCCAGCTCACCTGACAGGGTCTATGGCTACACCTTC.